This TCR beta chain was sequenced in a study of control samples from healthy donors and cancer patients. The assay was immunoSEQ multiplex PCR, and TCRdb's table has in-frame clones only and misses some. Among 250,000 to 300,000 clones listed, approximately 80% were seen once. The CDR3 consists of 13 residues. V lost 5 bases to trimming and J lost 6 bases, with 14 bases between them. The chain couples TRBV12-3 or TRBV12-4 to TRBJ2-7; no definite D call. The sequence came from a woman in her fifties or sixties with lung cancer. The specimen was PBMCs. CDR3 in DNA: TGTGCCAGCAGTACCTCAATGTCCAGCGAGCAGTACTTC. It yields the protein CASSTSMSSEQYF.